Listed below are T cell receptor beta chains from one sample, sequenced in a study of control samples from healthy donors and cancer patients. Libraries were prepared by immunoSEQ multiplex PCR; TCRdb keeps only in-frame clonotypes and omits some of them. Counted here are about 130,000 clones, approximately 92% occurring once; the ten biggest clones make up around 5.4%. Sequencing was performed on blood. These receptors came from a young man in good health. Both conserved end residues are part of each CDR3. Fields, in order: D gene, J gene, V gene, CDR3 protein, CDR3 DNA. The D gene is left open where the match is weak.

>NA|TRBJ1-6|TRBV27
CASSRTLDSPLHF
TGTGCCAGCAGTAGGACTTTAGATTCACCCCTCCACTTT
>NA|TRBJ2-7|TRBV3-1/TRBV3-2
CASSPGTPYEQYF
TGTGCCAGCAGCCCCGGGACCCCCTACGAGCAGTACTTC
>TRBD2|TRBJ2-2|TRBV4-1
CASSQGGRRGGTGELFF
TGCGCCAGCAGCCAAGGAGGGCGGCGGGGGGGCACCGGGGAGCTGTTTTTT
>TRBD2|TRBJ2-7|TRBV7-2
CASSSAQRGPAYEQYF
TGTGCCAGCAGCTCAGCACAGCGGGGGCCCGCCTACGAGCAGTACTTC
>TRBD2|TRBJ2-1|TRBV27
CASSPGGVGHSYNEQFF
TGTGCCAGCAGTCCGGGGGGGGTGGGGCACTCCTACAATGAGCAGTTCTTC
>NA|TRBJ2-5|TRBV4-1
CASSPGSRETQYF
TGCGCCAGCAGCCCGGGGAGCCGGGAGACCCAGTACTTC
>NA|TRBJ1-4|TRBV6-6
CASSYITGLRNEKLFF
TGTGCCAGCAGTTATATCACCGGTTTAAGGAATGAAAAACTGTTTTTT
>NA|TRBJ2-5|TRBV10-3
CATKDFGGTQYF
TGTGCCACCAAGGACTTCGGAGGGACCCAGTACTTC
>TRBD2|TRBJ2-5|TRBV10-1
CASSNPSGGQETQYF
TGCGCCAGCTCCAACCCTAGCGGGGGCCAAGAGACCCAGTACTTC
>NA|TRBJ1-1|TRBV12-1
CASLRRGHRSRGTEAFF
TGTGCCAGCTTGAGAAGGGGGCATAGATCGCGGGGCACTGAAGCTTTCTTT
>NA|TRBJ1-6|TRBV4-2
CASSQERSSYNSPLHF
TGTGCCAGCAGCCAAGAAAGGAGCTCCTATAATTCACCCCTCCACTTT
>NA|TRBJ2-7|TRBV21-1
CATGVAGSYEQYF
TGTGCCACCGGGGTAGCGGGGTCCTACGAGCAGTACTTC
>TRBD2|TRBJ2-1|TRBV2
CASSTGTSGAYEQFF
TGTGCCAGCAGTACCGGGACTAGCGGGGCATATGAGCAGTTCTTC
>NA|TRBJ1-1|TRBV11-2
CASSLVTLTINTEAFF
TGTGCCAGCAGCTTAGTAACGCTAACTATTAACACTGAAGCTTTCTTT
>TRBD1|TRBJ2-7|TRBV14
CASSQVGTGAAEQYF
TGTGCCAGCAGCCAAGTGGGGACAGGGGCTGCCGAGCAGTACTTC
>NA|TRBJ2-3|TRBV9
CASSVGRGSTDTQYF
TGTGCCAGCAGCGTAGGAAGAGGAAGCACAGATACGCAGTATTTT
>TRBD1|TRBJ2-7|TRBV13
CASSGQDRGRTYEQYF
TGTGCCAGCAGCGGCCAGGACAGGGGGCGAACCTACGAGCAGTACTTC
>NA|TRBJ2-7|TRBV6-6
CASSLSGSGRLLSYEQYF
TGTGCCAGCAGTCTCTCCGGGTCGGGGCGGCTCCTCTCCTACGAGCAGTACTTC
>TRBD2|TRBJ2-5|TRBV28
CASSPTSGNQETQYF
TGTGCCAGCAGCCCGACTAGCGGAAACCAAGAGACCCAGTACTTC
>NA|TRBJ2-7|TRBV18
CASSPRGFAYEQYF
TGTGCCAGCTCACCCCGAGGGTTTGCCTACGAGCAGTACTTC
>NA|TRBJ1-6|TRBV10-1
CASRDNWNSPLHF
TGCGCCAGCAGGGACAATTGGAATTCACCCCTCCACTTT
>TRBD1|TRBJ1-3|TRBV5-1
CASSRKQGVSGNTIYF
TGCGCCAGCAGCAGAAAACAGGGGGTTTCTGGAAACACCATATATTTT
>NA|TRBJ2-7|TRBV10-2
CASTEGDEQYF
TGCGCCAGCACCGAAGGGGACGAGCAGTACTTC
>NA|TRBJ1-1|TRBV18
CASSLDRVNTEAFF
TGTGCCAGCTCACTCGACAGAGTAAACACTGAAGCTTTCTTT
>NA|TRBJ1-2|TRBV4-2
CASSQGRGPTNYGYTF
TGTGCCAGCAGCCAAGGGAGAGGGCCAACTAACTATGGCTACACCTTC
>NA|TRBJ1-5|TRBV19
CASAPSNQPQHF
TGTGCCAGTGCCCCTAGCAATCAGCCCCAGCATTTT
>NA|TRBJ2-2|TRBV5-1
CASSAPQGGTGELFF
TGCGCCAGCAGCGCACCTCAGGGGGGGACCGGGGAGCTGTTTTTT
>NA|TRBJ2-1|TRBV2
CATHQGSGSYNEQFF
TGTGCCACCCATCAGGGGTCTGGGTCCTACAATGAGCAGTTCTTC
>NA|TRBJ2-7|TRBV5-1
CASSFPQSYEQYF
TGCGCCAGCAGCTTTCCCCAGTCCTACGAGCAGTACTTC
>NA|TRBJ1-2|TRBV19
CASQRTVNYGYTF
TGTGCCAGTCAAAGGACGGTTAACTATGGCTACACCTTC